The clone carrying this T cell receptor beta chain has a count of ten or more. The antigen remains unidentified. The germline V gene has CDR1 SGHTA and CDR2 FQGNSA. Trimming took 2 bases from V and 7 from J, leaving 8 bases between them. The CDR3 length is 12 residues. The data were obtained in a study of T cell repertoires in cytomegalovirus infection. Background on the study: TCR beta signatures that were public indicated CMV infection and matching HLA type.

Study-level findings and limits: HLA-C-restricted CMV clonotypes gave the most frequent clonotype in two of eight donors. Accumulated public TCR beta family frequency recognized individuals carrying CMV together with the relevant HLA.

In TCRdb, the reads were re-called with MiXCR into one record per CDR3 protein. The sample includes tens of thousands of distinct CDR3 sequences, under 5% of them seen just once. This clonotype was obtained from a human donor in good health (CMV status not recorded). Some clones in this sample may be carry-over from other donors' samples. Sequencing used PBMCs. The chain joins TRBV7-2 to TRBJ2-5; D uncertain. The CDR3 loop reads CASSLPAGTQYF. In nucleotides, the CDR3 is TGTGCCAGCAGCTTACCCGCCGGGACCCAGTACTTC.